Listed below are T cell receptor beta chains from one sample, sequenced in a study of shared clonotypes between healthy human individuals. Profiling relied on immunoSEQ multiplex PCR, and the TCRdb table lists in-frame clones only, not all of them. The sample holds over 2 million clones; about 95% are singletons and the top ten take roughly 0.13%. Sequencing was carried out using naive CD4+ T cells sorted from blood. The receptor set was obtained from a young man in good health. Each CDR3 is given without its conserved first and last residue.

V gene,J gene,CDR3 protein
TRBV5-4,TRBJ2-2,ASSLGQELGELF
TRBV16,TRBJ1-3,ASSQLQSGNTIY
TRBV30,TRBJ1-1,AWTAQGPGLAF
TRBV19,TRBJ2-3,ASSRKRGATYTDTQY
TRBV6-5,TRBJ1-4,ASSYRTGAGEELF
TRBV19,TRBJ2-7,ASSMGDRYHEQY
TRBV6-1,TRBJ2-2,ASSLSGPGELF
TRBV28,TRBJ2-3,ASSFQTGRDTQY
TRBV27,TRBJ1-3,ASRGQNSGNTIY
TRBV5-1,TRBJ1-1,ASSEGPAMNTEAF
TRBV5-1,TRBJ2-2,ASSRAGTVNTGELF
TRBV10-2,TRBJ1-6,ASSDSGQGVNNSPLH
TRBV6-5,TRBJ1-2,ASSYSGVGNYGYT
TRBV30,.,AWTRGETQY
TRBV25-1,TRBJ1-5,ASSDRSNQPQH
TRBV5-1,TRBJ1-5,ASSPGAGTYNQPQH
TRBV4-3,TRBJ1-6,ASSQDSGTYNSPLH
TRBV7-9,TRBJ2-1,ASSQPPGTYNEQF
TRBV7-9,TRBJ2-6,ASSFPLADHEGANVLT
TRBV7-8,TRBJ1-5,ASSQRGSNAPQH
TRBV7-6,TRBJ2-2,ASRFTDTGELF
TRBV5-6,TRBJ1-2,ASSLGSNYGYT
TRBV27,TRBJ1-4,ASSLGAANDEKLF
TRBV10-1,TRBJ2-3,ASKGRLSSDTQY